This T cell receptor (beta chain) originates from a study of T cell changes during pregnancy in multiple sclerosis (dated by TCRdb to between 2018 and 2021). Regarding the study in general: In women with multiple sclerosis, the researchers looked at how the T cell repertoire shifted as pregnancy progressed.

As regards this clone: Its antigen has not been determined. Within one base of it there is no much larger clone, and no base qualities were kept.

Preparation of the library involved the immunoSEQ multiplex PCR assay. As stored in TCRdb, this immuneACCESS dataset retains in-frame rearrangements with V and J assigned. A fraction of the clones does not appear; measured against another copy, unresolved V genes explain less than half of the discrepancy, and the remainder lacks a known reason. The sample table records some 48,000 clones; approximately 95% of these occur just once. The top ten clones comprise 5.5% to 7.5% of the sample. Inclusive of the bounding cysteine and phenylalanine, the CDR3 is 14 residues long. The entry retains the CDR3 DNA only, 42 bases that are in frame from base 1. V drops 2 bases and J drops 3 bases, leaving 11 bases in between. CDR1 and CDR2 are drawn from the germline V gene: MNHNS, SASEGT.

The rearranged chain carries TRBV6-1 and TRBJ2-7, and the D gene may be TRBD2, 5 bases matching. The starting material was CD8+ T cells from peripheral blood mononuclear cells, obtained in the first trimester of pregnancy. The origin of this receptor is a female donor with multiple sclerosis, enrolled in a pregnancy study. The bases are TGTGCCAGCAGTGAATTAGAGGGTCACTACGAGCAGTACTTC. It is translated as CASSELEGHYEQYF.